This T cell receptor (beta chain) stems from a study of post-analysis software for immune sequencing data (dated by TCRdb to the mid-2010s). For the study in its entirety: Recorded disease courses included relapsing-remitting, secondary progressive and progressive-relapsing multiple sclerosis, with some patients lacking subtype annotation. A subset of samples was prepared in parallel using single-end sample barcoding, then pooled and co-amplified after Illumina adapter ligation. The patient repertoires were set against 10 or so previously published healthy control repertoires from donors whose ages ranged from roughly 6 to 26 years. Study-wide findings and limitations: The control group was slightly older than the multiple sclerosis patient group. Multiple sclerosis patients had significantly lower normalized Chao1 diversity than controls, a result that suggests substantial peripheral T-cell clonal expansion. When samples were clustered directly using the F measure, samples prepared in the same batch co-clustered strongly, which prompted a batch-effect correction.

On this clonotype itself: This clone's antigen is unknown. The sample holds no much larger clone one base away, and base qualities are not on file.

To demonstrate the VDJtools post-analysis software, TCR beta repertoires were profiled from the peripheral blood of 13 young patients with multiple sclerosis. The multiple sclerosis patients were children and adolescents ranging in age from about 6 to 17 years. The library was built by means of PCR. Sequenced using an Illumina HiSeq 2500. To reduce PCR and sequencing biases, unique molecular identifiers were built into the TCR beta cDNA libraries. Approximately 500,000 cDNA molecules were obtained per 1 to 10 million input T cells, so each molecule approximated one T cell. The same protocol used for the earlier healthy control dataset was applied to prepare and sequence the patient libraries. Within a given batch, samples were prepared together, multiplexed and sequenced on the same HiSeq lane. Under the source paper's analysis protocol: Raw barcoded reads were processed with MIGEC, and single-read molecular identifier groups were discarded before consensus assembly and CDR3 extraction. Clonotype tables were post-analysed with VDJtools, and diversity was normalized by down-sampling all datasets to the smallest sample size. Repertoire overlap clustering matched CDR3 amino acid but not nucleotide sequences to correct batch-related cross-sample contamination. The raw public data were reprocessed by TCRdb itself: fastp quality trimming at Q25, MiXCR clonotype calling, in-frame beta chains only. Each CDR3 protein gets just one entry, which takes the most common genes and DNA from the rows behind it. The V and J calls shown here were made by TCRdb, not taken from the authors' results. The table for this sample lists about 620,000 distinct CDR3 sequences; about 40% of them were counted only once. Jointly, the top ten make up over 1.5% of the sample.

Specimen: blood. This TCR was sampled from a girl under 18 with multiple sclerosis.

The CDR3 reads CATSDLTGKGFYEQFF. The nucleotides are TGTGCCACCAGTGACCTGACAGGGAAGGGTTTCTATGAGCAGTTCTTC. The receptor chain draws on TRBV24-1 and TRBJ2-1; 7 central nucleotides agree with TRBD1. The germline V gene encodes CDR1 KGHDR and CDR2 SFDVKD. Its CDR3 holds 16 amino acids, cysteine through phenylalanine. The retained sequence is limited to the CDR3, 48 bases, with the frame set at the first base. V is pruned by 4 bases and J by 8 bases, leaving 13 bases of the junction without a gene match.